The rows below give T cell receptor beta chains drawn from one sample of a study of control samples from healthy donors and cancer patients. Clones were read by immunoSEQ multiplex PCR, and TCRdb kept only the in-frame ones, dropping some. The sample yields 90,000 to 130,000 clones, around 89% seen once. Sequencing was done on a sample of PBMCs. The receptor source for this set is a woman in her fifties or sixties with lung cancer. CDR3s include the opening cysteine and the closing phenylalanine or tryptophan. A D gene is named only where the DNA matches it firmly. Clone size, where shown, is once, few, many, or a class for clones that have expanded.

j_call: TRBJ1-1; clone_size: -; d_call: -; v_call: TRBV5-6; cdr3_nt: TGTGCCAGCAGCACCCAGGGACTGAACACTGAAGCTTTCTTT; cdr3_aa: CASSTQGLNTEAFF
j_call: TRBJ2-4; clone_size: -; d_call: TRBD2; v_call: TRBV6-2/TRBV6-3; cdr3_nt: TGTGCCAGCAGTCCGGTCGCCAGAGCGGGAGCCACGCCGGACATTCAGTACTTC; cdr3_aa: CASSPVARAGATPDIQYF
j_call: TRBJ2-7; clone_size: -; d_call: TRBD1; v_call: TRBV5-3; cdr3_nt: TGTGCCAGAAGCTTGGGAGGGGGCGATTACGAGCAGTACTTC; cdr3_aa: CARSLGGGDYEQYF
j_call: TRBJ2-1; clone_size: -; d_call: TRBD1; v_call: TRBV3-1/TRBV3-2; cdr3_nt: TGTGCCAGCAGCCAATACGGGACAGAGAACAATGAGCAGTTCTTC; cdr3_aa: CASSQYGTENNEQFF
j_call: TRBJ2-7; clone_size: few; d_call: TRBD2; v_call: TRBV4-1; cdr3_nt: TGCGCCAGCAGCCAAGAGGGACTAGCGCAAGCCTACGAGCAGTACTTC; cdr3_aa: CASSQEGLAQAYEQYF
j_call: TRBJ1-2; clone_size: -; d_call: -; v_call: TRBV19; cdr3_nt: TGTGCCAGTAGTATCACGGGCAACTATGGCTACACCTTC; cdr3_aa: CASSITGNYGYTF
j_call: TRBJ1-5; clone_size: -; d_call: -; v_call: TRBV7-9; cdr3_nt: TGTGCCAGCAGCTTATCTTGGAGCAATCAGCCCCAGCATTTT; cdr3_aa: CASSLSWSNQPQHF
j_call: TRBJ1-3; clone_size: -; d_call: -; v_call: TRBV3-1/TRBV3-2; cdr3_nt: TGTGCCAGCAGCCATGGGGCCAAGGGAAACACCATATATTTT; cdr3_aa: CASSHGAKGNTIYF
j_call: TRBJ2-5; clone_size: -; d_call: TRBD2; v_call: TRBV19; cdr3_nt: TGTGCCAGTAGTCTCAAGGGGACTAGCGGACCACAAGAGACCCAGTACTTC; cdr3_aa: CASSLKGTSGPQETQYF
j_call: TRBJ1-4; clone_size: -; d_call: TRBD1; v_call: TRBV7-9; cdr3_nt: TGTGCCAGCAGCGATGGGACAGGGAGGAATGAAAAACTGTTTTTT; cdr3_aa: CASSDGTGRNEKLFF
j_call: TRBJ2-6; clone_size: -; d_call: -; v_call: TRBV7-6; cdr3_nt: TGTGCCAGCAGCTTACGTCCTAGAATCTCTGGGGCCAACGTCCTGACTTTC; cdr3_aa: CASSLRPRISGANVLTF
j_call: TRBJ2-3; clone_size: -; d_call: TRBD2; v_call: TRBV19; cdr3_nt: TGTGCCAGTGCCCCGGGACTAGGCACAGATACGCAGTATTTT; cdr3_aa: CASAPGLGTDTQYF
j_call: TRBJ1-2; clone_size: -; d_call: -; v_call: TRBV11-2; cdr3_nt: TGTGCCAGCAGCCCAACCTATGGCTACACCTTC; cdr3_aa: CASSPTYGYTF
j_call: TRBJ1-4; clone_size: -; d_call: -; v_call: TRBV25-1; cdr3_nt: TGTGCCAGCAGGCAACCCGGCGCAACTAATGAAAAACTGTTTTTT; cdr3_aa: CASRQPGATNEKLFF
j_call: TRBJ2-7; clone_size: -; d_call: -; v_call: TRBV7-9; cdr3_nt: TGTGCCAGCAGCTTGACCCCCCTCTACGAGCAGTACTTC; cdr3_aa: CASSLTPLYEQYF
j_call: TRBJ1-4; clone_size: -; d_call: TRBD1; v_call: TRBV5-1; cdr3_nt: TGCGCCAGCAGCTGGACAGGGCCCAGAACTAATGAAAAACTGTTTTTT; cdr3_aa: CASSWTGPRTNEKLFF
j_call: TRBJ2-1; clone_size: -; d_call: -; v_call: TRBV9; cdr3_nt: TGTGCCAGCAGCGCCCCGGACTACAATGAGCAGTTCTTC; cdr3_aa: CASSAPDYNEQFF
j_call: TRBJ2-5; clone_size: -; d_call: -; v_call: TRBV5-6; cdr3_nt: TGTGCCAGCAGCTTCCTAGCGCGGGTAGAAGAGACCCAGTACTTC; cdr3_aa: CASSFLARVEETQYF
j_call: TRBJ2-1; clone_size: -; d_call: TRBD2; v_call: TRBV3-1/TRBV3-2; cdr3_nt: TGTGCCAGCAGGCTAGCGGGAGGCAATGAGCAGTTCTTC; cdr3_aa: CASRLAGGNEQFF
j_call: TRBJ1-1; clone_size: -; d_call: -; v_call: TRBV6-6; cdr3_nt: TGTGCCAGCAGTTACCCTAGACAGTTTGGGGAGGAAGCTTTCTTT; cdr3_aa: CASSYPRQFGEEAFF
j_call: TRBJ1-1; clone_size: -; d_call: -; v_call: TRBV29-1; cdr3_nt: TGCAGCGTTGAAGAGCAAGGGAACACTGAAGCTTTCTTT; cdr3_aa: CSVEEQGNTEAFF
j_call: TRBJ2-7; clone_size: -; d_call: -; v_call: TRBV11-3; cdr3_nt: TGTGCCAGCAGTAGGGACACTACCCGCATCGGAGGGGAGCAGTACTTC; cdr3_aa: CASSRDTTRIGGEQYF
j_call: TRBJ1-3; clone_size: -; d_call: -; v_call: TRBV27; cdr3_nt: TGTGCCAGCAGTCCTACTACCGGAAACACCATATATTTT; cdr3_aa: CASSPTTGNTIYF
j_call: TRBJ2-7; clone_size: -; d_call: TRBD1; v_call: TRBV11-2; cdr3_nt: TGTGCCAGCAGCCGCATACAGGGGGCCCGTCACTCCTACGAGCAGTACTTC; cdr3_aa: CASSRIQGARHSYEQYF
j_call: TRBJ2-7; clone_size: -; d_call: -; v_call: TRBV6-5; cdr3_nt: TGTGCCAGCAGGGGGGACCTTTACGAGCAGTACTTC; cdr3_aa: CASRGDLYEQYF
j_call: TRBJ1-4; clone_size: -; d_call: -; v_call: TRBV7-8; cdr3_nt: TGTGCCAGCAGCTTAGCTCGGTGGCGGGGGACGGAAAAACTGTTTTTT; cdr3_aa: CASSLARWRGTEKLFF
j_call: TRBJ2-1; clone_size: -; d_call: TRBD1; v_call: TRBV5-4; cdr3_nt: TGTGCCAGCAGCTTGGGGACAGGTAATCGAGGTAGCAATGAGCAGTTCTTC; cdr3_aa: CASSLGTGNRGSNEQFF
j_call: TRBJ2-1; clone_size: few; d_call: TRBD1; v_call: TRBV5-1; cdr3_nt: TGCGCCAGCGCTCCGGGACAGGGGTACAATGAGCAGTTCTTC; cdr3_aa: CASAPGQGYNEQFF
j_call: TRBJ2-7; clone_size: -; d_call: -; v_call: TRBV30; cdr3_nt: TGTGCCTGGAGTGTATGGAACGAGCAGTACTTC; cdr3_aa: CAWSVWNEQYF
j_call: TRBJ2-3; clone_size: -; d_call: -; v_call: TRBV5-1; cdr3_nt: TGCGCCAGCAGCTTATTTAGCACAGATACGCAGTATTTT; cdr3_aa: CASSLFSTDTQYF
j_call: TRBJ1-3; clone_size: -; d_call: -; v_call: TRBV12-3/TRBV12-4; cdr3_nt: TGTGCCAGCAGTCGAGGTTATGGAAACACCATATATTTT; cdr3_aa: CASSRGYGNTIYF
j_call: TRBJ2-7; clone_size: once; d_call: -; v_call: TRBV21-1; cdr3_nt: TGTGCCAGCAGCAAAGTCCGTGGGGCAGGGTCGAATTGTGAGCAGTACTTC; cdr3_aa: CASSKVRGAGSNCEQYF
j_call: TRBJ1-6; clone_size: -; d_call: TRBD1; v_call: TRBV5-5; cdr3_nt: TGTGCCAGCAGCCTGGGACAGAACTATAATTCACCCCTCCACTTT; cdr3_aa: CASSLGQNYNSPLHF
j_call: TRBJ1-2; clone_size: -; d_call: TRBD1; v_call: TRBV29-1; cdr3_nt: TGCAGCGTAGCCCGGGACAGCACTAACTATGGCTACACCTTC; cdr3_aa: CSVARDSTNYGYTF
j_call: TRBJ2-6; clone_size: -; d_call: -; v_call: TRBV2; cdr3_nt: TGTGCCAGCAGTGAACAGGGTAGATCTGGGGCCAACGTCCTGACTTTC; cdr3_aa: CASSEQGRSGANVLTF
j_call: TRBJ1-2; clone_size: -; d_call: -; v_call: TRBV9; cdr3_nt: TGTGCCAGCAGCGTAGCCCCCTGGTCGGACGGCTACACCTTC; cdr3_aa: CASSVAPWSDGYTF
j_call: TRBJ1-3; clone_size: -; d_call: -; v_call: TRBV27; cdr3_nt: TGTGCCAGCAGTCACCCTCCCGGGACTCCTGGAAACACCATATATTTT; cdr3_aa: CASSHPPGTPGNTIYF
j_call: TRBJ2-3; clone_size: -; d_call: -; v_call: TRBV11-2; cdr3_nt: TGTGCCAGCAGCTTAGGGGGGCTTGGCGGCTCGACAGATACGCAGTATTTT; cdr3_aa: CASSLGGLGGSTDTQYF
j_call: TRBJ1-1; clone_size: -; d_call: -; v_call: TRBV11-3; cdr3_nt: TGTGCCAGCAGCTTAGATCAGGGGTCGAACACTGAAGCTTTCTTT; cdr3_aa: CASSLDQGSNTEAFF
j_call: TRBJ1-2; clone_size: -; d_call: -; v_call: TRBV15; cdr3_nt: TGTGCCACCAGCTCCCAACGGGGCGGACAGAAGATCCGATATGGCTACACCTTC; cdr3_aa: CATSSQRGGQKIRYGYTF